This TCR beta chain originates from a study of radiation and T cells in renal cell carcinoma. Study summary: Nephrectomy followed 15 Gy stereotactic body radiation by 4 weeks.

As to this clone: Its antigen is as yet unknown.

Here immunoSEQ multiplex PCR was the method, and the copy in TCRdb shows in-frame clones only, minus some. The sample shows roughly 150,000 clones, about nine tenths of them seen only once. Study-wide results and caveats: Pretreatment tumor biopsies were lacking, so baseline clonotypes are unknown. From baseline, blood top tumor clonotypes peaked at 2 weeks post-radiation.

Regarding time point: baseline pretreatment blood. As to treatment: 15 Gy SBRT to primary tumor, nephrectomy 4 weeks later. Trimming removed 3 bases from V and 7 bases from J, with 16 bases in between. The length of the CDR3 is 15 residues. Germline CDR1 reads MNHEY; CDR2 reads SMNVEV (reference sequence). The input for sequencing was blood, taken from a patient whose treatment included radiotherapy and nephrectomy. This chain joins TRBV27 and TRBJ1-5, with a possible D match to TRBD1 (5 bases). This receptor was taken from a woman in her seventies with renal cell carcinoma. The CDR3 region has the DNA TGTGCCAGCAGTTTGGAGGGGAAGTTGACGCAGCCCCAGCATTTT. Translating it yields CASSLEGKLTQPQHF.